These 22 T cell receptor beta chains share one sample of origin, sequenced in a study of glioma-infiltrating T cells after dendritic cell vaccination. Time point: after dendritic cell vaccination, including at tumor progression/relapse. Only in-frame clones appear in the TCRdb table, and some are missing; sequencing was by immunoSEQ multiplex PCR. The sample includes approximately 46,000 clones, 75% to 90% of them seen just once. Sample: blood, taken after dendritic cell vaccination. The source of these receptors is a human donor with glioblastoma.

The chain joins TRBV6-5 to TRBJ1-1, with D maybe TRBD1 (6 bases). This CDR3 has 15 amino acids. The V gene's germline CDR1 is MNHEY and CDR2 SVGAGI. V gave up 6 bases and J gave up 3 bases, with 17 bases separating them. CDR3 sequence: CASRPPRGRYTEAFF. The DNA for the CDR3 is TGTGCCAGCAGGCCACCCAGGGGACGGTACACTGAAGCTTTCTTT.

This chain uses TRBV28 with TRBJ2-7; 8 bases line up with TRBD2. Judging by the DNA end, TRBJ2-1 fits better; the J call may be wrong. The germline V gene encodes CDR1 MDHEN and CDR2 SYDVKM. The CDR3 is made up of 14 amino acids. DNA for the CDR3: TGTGCCATCGGGGGGGGAGCAACCTACAATGAGCAGTTCTTC. This encodes CAIGGGATYNEQFF.

V gene TRBV30 combines with J gene TRBJ2-1; 11 bases are shared with TRBD2. Germline CDR1 is GTSNPN and CDR2 is SVGIG (reference sequence). The ends lost 2 bases at V and 10 bases at J; junction bases unmatched: 13. The CDR3 length is 16 residues. CDR3 sequence reads: CAWSTGLAARGGEQFF. The CDR3 nucleotides are TGTGCCTGGAGTACGGGACTAGCGGCCCGCGGGGGGGAGCAGTTCTTC.

The CDR3 loop reads CASSIGQRYYNEQFF. CDR3 nucleotide sequence: TGTGCCAGTAGTATCGGACAGAGATACTACAATGAGCAGTTCTTC. The rearrangement joins TRBV19 to TRBJ2-1, with D possibly matching TRBD1 (6 bases). Trimming removed 3 bases at V and 3 bases at J, with 12 bases between. CDR1 and CDR2 (germline): LNHDA, SQIVND (reference sequence). The CDR3 sequence is 15 residues long. Based on the CDR3 plus reference TRBV19 and TRBJ2-1, the full variable domain is DGGITQSPKYLFRKEGQNVTLSCEQNLNHDAMYWYRQDPGQGLRLIYYSQIVNDFQKGDIAEGYSVSREKKESFPLTVTSAQKNPTAFYLCASSIGQRYYNEQFFGPGTRLTVL.

The chain couples TRBV18 to TRBJ2-5; the match to TRBD2 covers 14 bases. The DNA end is a closer match to TRBJ2-7, so the J assignment may be wrong. CDR3 size: 16 residues. The germline V gene has CDR1 KGHSH and CDR2 LQKENI. CDR3 protein: CASSPLGLAGAIEQYF. CDR3 nucleotide sequence: TGTGCCAGCTCACCGCTGGGACTAGCGGGAGCCATCGAGCAGTACTTC.

This clone has more than one count but fewer than ten. J is TRBJ2-7 and V is TRBV6-6; perhaps TRBD2 as D (6 bases). There are 14 residues in the CDR3. V was cut by 0 bases and J by 3 bases, with 9 bases left in between. CDR1 and CDR2 from the germline V gene are MNHNY and SVGAGI (reference sequence). DNA for the CDR3: TGTGCCAGCAGTTACTCGACTAGATACTACGAGCAGTACTTC. It encodes CASSYSTRYYEQYF.

V usage is TRBV5-8 and J usage is TRBJ2-3, with 13 bases that match TRBD2. J was trimmed by 2 bases and V by 3 bases; bases with no gene match: 3. Looked up from germline, CDR1 is SGHTS and CDR2 is YDEGEE. There are 16 residues in the CDR3. CDR3 amino acids: CASSSGLAGFTDTQYF. The CDR3 DNA is TGTGCCAGCAGCTCGGGACTAGCGGGGTTCACAGATACGCAGTATTTT.

This CDR3 reads CASTPRQSNTEAFF. In DNA, the CDR3 is TGTGCCAGCACACCACGACAGAGTAACACTGAAGCTTTCTTT. This chain uses TRBV28 with TRBJ1-1; possible D gene TRBD1, 5 bases. The CDR3 consists of 14 residues. Germline CDR1 is MDHEN and CDR2 is SYDVKM. V was trimmed by 7 bases and J by 2 bases, leaving 14 bases between them. The whole variable domain, remainder taken from reference TRBV28 and TRBJ1-1, is DVKVTQSSRYLVKRTGEKVFLECVQDMDHENMFWYRQDPGLGLRLIYFSYDVKMKEKGDIPEGYSVSREKKERFSLILESASTNQTSMYLCASTPRQSNTEAFFGQGTRLTVV.

The V and J genes are TRBV9 and TRBJ2-1; 9 bases are shared with TRBD2. The V gene's germline CDR1 is SGDLS and CDR2 YYNGEE. The CDR3 consists of 16 residues. Trimming at V came to 0 bases and at J to 10 bases, leaving 11 bases not matched to a gene. This chain's CDR3 is CASSVAGLAGVWEQFF. The CDR3 coding sequence is TGTGCCAGCAGCGTAGCTGGGTTAGCGGGAGTTTGGGAGCAGTTCTTC.

The J gene is TRBJ1-1, the V gene TRBV5-4; D gene uncertain. CDR1 and CDR2 from the germline V gene are SGHNT and YYREEE (reference sequence). V shed 0 bases and J shed 1 base, with 4 bases lying between them. The CDR3 has 13 amino acids. CDR3 coding DNA: TGTGCCAGCAGCTTGGTGGCGAACACTGAAGCTTTCTTT. It yields the protein CASSLVANTEAFF.

By proportion, this clone is medium-sized. The chain has TRBV9 and TRBJ2-7, with 9 positions matching TRBD1. Germline V gene data show CDR1 as SGDLS and CDR2 as YYNGEE. This CDR3 spans 14 amino acids. Losses at the gene ends were 3 bases for V and 9 bases for J; bases not matched to a gene: 10. The CDR3 DNA follows: TGTGCCAGCAGCGCCATGACAGGGGGGGGCAGGCAGTACTTC. It is translated as CASSAMTGGGRQYF. The whole variable domain, remainder taken from reference TRBV9 and TRBJ2-7, is DSGVTQTPKHLITATGQRVTLRCSPRSGDLSVYWYQQSLDQGLQFLIQYYNGEERAKGNILERFSAQQFPDLHSELNLSSLELGDSALYFCASSAMTGGGRQYFGPGTRLTVT.

The chain links TRBV7-9 to TRBJ2-1; TRBD1 agrees at 8 bases. V shed 8 bases, J shed 0 bases, and the junction held 6 bases outside the gene matches. This CDR3 region has 15 residues. Per germline, CDR1 SEHNR and CDR2 FQNEAQ (reference sequence). The CDR3 region is CASDRGRSSYNEQFF. In nucleotides, the CDR3 is TGTGCCAGCGACAGGGGAAGAAGCTCCTACAATGAGCAGTTCTTC.

In its sample, this clone was seen once. The chain is built from TRBV29-1 and TRBJ2-3; 14 nucleotides align to TRBD2. The V gene's germline CDR1 is SQVTM and CDR2 ANQGSEA. The CDR3 is 19 amino acids. After removal of 5 bases from V and 4 bases from J, the junction contained 17 bases not matched to a gene. CDR3 sequence reads: CSVNLWTSGRFLGPDTQYF. In DNA form, the CDR3 reads TGCAGCGTTAACCTGTGGACTAGCGGGAGGTTTTTGGGGCCAGATACGCAGTATTTT.

This chain joins TRBV7-9 and TRBJ2-1, with D unresolved. Germline-derived CDR1 and CDR2 are SEHNR and FQNEAQ (reference sequence). V was trimmed by 1 base and J by 13 bases, leaving 17 bases between them. The CDR3 loop spans 14 amino acids. CDR3 region: CASSLEPAQAFQFF. Here the CDR3 DNA reads TGTGCCAGCAGCTTAGAGCCAGCCCAGGCGTTTCAGTTCTTC.

The rearrangement joins TRBV28 to TRBJ2-7; D call uncertain. The CDR3 length is 12 residues. Germline-derived CDR1 and CDR2 are MDHEN and SYDVKM. Trimming stripped 5 bases from V and 3 bases from J, with 8 bases between. CDR3 residues: CASSPQIYEQYF. DNA of the CDR3: TGTGCCAGCAGTCCCCAGATCTACGAGCAGTACTTC.

The chain is built from TRBV5-4 and TRBJ2-1; 9 bases line up with TRBD2. Trimming cost V 4 bases and J 4 bases; bases outside gene matches: 6. This CDR3 is built from 15 residues. The germline gives CDR1 SGHNT, CDR2 YYREEE (reference sequence). The CDR3 region has the DNA TGTGCCAGCAGCCGAAAGAGCGGGGGGTACAATGAGCAGTTCTTC. Translation gives CASSRKSGGYNEQFF.

The chain is built from TRBV27 and TRBJ2-1, with TRBD2 identical over 10 bases. The CDR3 runs 13 residues. Germline values: CDR1 MNHEY, CDR2 SMNVEV (reference sequence). Trimming cost V 6 bases and J 9 bases; bases outside gene matches: 5. CDR3 region: CASRRLAGIEQFF. CDR3 sequence (DNA): TGTGCCAGCAGGCGACTAGCGGGTATTGAGCAGTTCTTC.

This clone was detected a few times. The chain couples TRBV19 to TRBJ1-3; no clear D. Germline CDR1 LNHDA, CDR2 SQIVND (reference sequence). V was clipped by 6 bases and J by 0 bases, with 9 bases between them. The CDR3 consists of 14 residues. The CDR3 region has the DNA TGTGCCAGTAGGGGCACACACTCTGGAAACACCATATATTTT. It translates to CASRGTHSGNTIYF.

This clone showed up just once. This chain joins TRBV19 and TRBJ2-2; 7 positions match TRBD1. This CDR3 has 15 residues. The V gene's germline CDR1 is LNHDA and CDR2 SQIVND (reference sequence). V lost 7 bases and J lost 5; bases outside the gene matches: 10. This CDR3 is CASMAGTVLTGELFF. In nucleotides, the CDR3 is TGTGCCAGTATGGCCGGGACAGTATTAACCGGGGAGCTGTTTTTT.

The chain carries TRBV30 and TRBJ2-2, with TRBD1 identical over 7 bases. The germline CDR1 and CDR2 sequences are GTSNPN and SVGIG (reference sequence). V lost 3 bases to trimming and J lost 2 bases; unmatched junction nucleotides: 6. This CDR3 is built from 15 residues. The CDR3 region has the DNA TGTGCCTGGAGGCCCCGGGACAGAAACACCGGGGAGCTGTTTTTT. Protein sequence: CAWRPRDRNTGELFF. Based on the CDR3 plus reference TRBV30 and TRBJ2-2, the full variable domain is SQTIHQWPATLVQPVGSPLSLECTVEGTSNPNLYWYRQAAGRGLQLLFYSVGIGQISSEVPQNLSASRPQDRQFILSSKKLLLSDSGFYLCAWRPRDRNTGELFFGEGSRLTVL.

The J gene is TRBJ2-7, the V gene TRBV30; D is unresolved. V lost 4 bases and J lost 0, with 16 bases in between. From germline, CDR1 is GTSNPN and CDR2 SVGIG (reference sequence). The CDR3 is made up of 15 amino acids. In nucleotides, the CDR3 is TGTGCCTGGATTTCCTCGCCAGGCCGCTCCTACGAGCAGTACTTC. Protein product: CAWISSPGRSYEQYF.

J is TRBJ2-1 and V is TRBV2; 16 nucleotides align to TRBD2. Germline trimming cut 6 bases from V and 11 bases from J; bases unmatched to any gene: 10. Germline V CDR1 and CDR2: SNHLY, FYNNEI. The CDR3 has 16 amino acids. In DNA form, the CDR3 reads TGTGCCAGCAGCTGGCCGGGACTAGCGGGAGGGTCCCAGCAGTTCTTC. This codes for CASSWPGLAGGSQQFF.